This T cell receptor (beta chain) was sequenced in a study of T cell responses to AZD1222 COVID-19 vaccine. CDR3 length: 14 residues. V lost 3 bases, J lost 2 bases, and 13 bases lay in between. Germline lookup yields CDR1 SQVTM and CDR2 ANQGSEA. A remark on this clone: What it recognizes is unknown.

General observations from the study: CD4 TCRs linked to vaccination spanned spike, dominating at 160-218 and 743-854. Recipients of two AZD1222 doses showed rising Spike-specific TCR breadth and depth. Donors, mostly white British, included more females; clonal diversity was possibly underestimated.

Produced via immunoSEQ multiplex PCR; TCRdb's table is partial and in-frame only. Of 60,000 to 85,000 clones in the sample, over 60% were seen once. This sequence was found in an adult who received the MenACWY meningococcal vaccine as a control. The input for sequencing was peripheral blood, taken 28 days after the second dose of the MenACWY control vaccine. The J gene is TRBJ1-1, the V gene TRBV29-1, with D possibly matching TRBD1 (5 bases). The CDR3 DNA is TGCAGCGTTGACTGGGGACGGACAAACACTGAAGCTTTCTTT. This codes for CSVDWGRTNTEAFF.